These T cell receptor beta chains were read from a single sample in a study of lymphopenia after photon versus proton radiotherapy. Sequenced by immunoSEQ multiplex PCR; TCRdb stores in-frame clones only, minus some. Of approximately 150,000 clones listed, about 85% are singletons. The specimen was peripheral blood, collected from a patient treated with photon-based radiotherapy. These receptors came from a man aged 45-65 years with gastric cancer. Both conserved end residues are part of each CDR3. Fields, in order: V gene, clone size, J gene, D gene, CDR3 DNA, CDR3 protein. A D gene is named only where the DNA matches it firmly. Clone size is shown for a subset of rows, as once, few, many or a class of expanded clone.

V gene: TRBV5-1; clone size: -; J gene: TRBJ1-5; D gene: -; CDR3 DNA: TGCGCCAGCAGCTTGGGGGATTACGCCAATCAGCCCCAGCATTTT; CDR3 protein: CASSLGDYANQPQHF
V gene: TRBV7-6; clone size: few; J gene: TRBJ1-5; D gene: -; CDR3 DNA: TGTGCCAGCAGCTCCAACCGCAATCAGCCCCAGCATTTT; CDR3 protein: CASSSNRNQPQHF
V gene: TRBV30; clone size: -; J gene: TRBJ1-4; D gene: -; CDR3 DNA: TGTGCCTGGAGTGGAAATCTCCCCAATGAAAAACTGTTTTTT; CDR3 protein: CAWSGNLPNEKLFF
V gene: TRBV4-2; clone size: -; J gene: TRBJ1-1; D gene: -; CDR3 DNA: TGTGCCAGCAGCCAAGTAGGCTACACTCCGAACACTGAAGCTTTCTTT; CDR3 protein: CASSQVGYTPNTEAFF
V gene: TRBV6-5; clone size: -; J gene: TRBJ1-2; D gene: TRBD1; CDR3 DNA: TGTGCCAGCAGGGGCGGGACAGGGCATGGCTACACCTTC; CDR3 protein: CASRGGTGHGYTF
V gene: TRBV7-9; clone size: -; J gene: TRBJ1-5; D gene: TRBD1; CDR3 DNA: TGTGCCAGCAGCGACCTACAGGGGAATAGCAATCAGCCCCAGCATTTT; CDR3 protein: CASSDLQGNSNQPQHF
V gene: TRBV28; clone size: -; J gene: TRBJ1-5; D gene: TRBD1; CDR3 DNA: TGTGCCAGCAGTTATGGGGACAGGGAGATCAGCCAGCATTTT; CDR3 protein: CASSYGDREISQHF
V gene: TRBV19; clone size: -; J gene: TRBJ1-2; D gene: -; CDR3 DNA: TGTGCCAGTTGGGACATCCTTAACTATGGCTACACCTTC; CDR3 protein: CASWDILNYGYTF
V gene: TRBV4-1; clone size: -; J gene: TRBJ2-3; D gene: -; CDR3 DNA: TGCGCCAGCACCCAAGATTCTAGCACAGATACGCAGTATTTT; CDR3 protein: CASTQDSSTDTQYF
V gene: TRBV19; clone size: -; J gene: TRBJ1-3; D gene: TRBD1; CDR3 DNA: TGTGCCAGTAGTGCAGCCGGGACAGGGGGCTCGTCTGGAAACACCATATATTTT; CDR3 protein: CASSAAGTGGSSGNTIYF
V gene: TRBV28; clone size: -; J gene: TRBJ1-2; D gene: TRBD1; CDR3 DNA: TGTGCCAGCAGAACCGGACAGGTTTCGGGCTACACCTTC; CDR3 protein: CASRTGQVSGYTF
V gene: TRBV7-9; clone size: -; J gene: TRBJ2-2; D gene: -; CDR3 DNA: TGTGCCAGCAGCTTAGACGGAACCAACACCGGGGAGCTGTTTTTT; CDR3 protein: CASSLDGTNTGELFF
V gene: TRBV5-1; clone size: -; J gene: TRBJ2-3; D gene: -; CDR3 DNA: TGCGCCAGCAGCACTGGCACAGATACGCAGTATTTT; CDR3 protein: CASSTGTDTQYF
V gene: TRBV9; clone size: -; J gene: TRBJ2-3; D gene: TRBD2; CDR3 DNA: TGTGCCAGCAGCTACGGACTAGCTGCAGATACGCAGTATTTT; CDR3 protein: CASSYGLAADTQYF
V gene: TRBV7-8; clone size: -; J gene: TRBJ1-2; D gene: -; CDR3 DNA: TGTGCCAGCAGCATAGACGGAGCTAACTATGGCTACACCTTC; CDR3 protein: CASSIDGANYGYTF
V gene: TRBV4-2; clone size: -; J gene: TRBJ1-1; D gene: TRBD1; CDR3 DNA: TGTGCCAGCAGCTTGGGGACAGGGAACACTGAAGCTTTCTTT; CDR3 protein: CASSLGTGNTEAFF
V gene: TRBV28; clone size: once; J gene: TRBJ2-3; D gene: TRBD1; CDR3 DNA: TGTGCCAGCAGACCCACAGGGGGCCCTAGCACAGATACGCAGTATTTT; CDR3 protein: CASRPTGGPSTDTQYF
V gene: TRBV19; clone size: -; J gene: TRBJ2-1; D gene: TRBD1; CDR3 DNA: TGTGCCAGTAGAATTTGGGACAGGGTGGGTAATGAGCAGTTCTTC; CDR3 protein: CASRIWDRVGNEQFF
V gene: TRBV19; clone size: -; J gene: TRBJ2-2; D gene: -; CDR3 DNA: TGTGCCAGTAGTATACAAATCCTCCCCTCCGGGGAGCTGTTTTTT; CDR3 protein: CASSIQILPSGELFF
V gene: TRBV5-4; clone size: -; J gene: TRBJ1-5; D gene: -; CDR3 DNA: TGTGCCAGCAGTGAAGGGATCGGAGATCAGCCCCAGCATTTT; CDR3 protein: CASSEGIGDQPQHF
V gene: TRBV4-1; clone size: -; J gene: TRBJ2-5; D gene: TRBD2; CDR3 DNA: TGCGCCAGCAGCCAAGATCTTGGAGCGGGAAGACAAGAGACCCAGTACTTC; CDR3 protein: CASSQDLGAGRQETQYF
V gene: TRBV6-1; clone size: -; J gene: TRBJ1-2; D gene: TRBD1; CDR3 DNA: TGTGCCAGCAATCCGCAGGGGGAGGGCTACACCTTC; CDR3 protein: CASNPQGEGYTF
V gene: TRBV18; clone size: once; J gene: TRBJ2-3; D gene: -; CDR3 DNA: TGTGCCAGCTCACCACGGGGTAGCGCAGATACGCAGTATTTT; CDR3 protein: CASSPRGSADTQYF
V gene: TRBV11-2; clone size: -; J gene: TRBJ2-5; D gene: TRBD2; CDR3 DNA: TGTGCCAGCAGCCTCCGGGGGGCTAGCGGGAGTGGGGAGACCCAGTACTTC; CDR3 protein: CASSLRGASGSGETQYF
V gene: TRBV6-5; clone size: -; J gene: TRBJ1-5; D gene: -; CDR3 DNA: TGTGCCAGCAGTAACCAAAGGGGCCAGCCCCAGCATTTT; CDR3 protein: CASSNQRGQPQHF
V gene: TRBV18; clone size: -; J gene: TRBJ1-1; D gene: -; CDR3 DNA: TGTGCCAGCTCACCAGGGGTGCTCGAAGCTTTCTTT; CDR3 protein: CASSPGVLEAFF
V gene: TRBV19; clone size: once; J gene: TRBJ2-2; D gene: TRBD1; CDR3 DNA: TGTGCCAGTAGCCCCCCCCTCGGGACAGGGAATGGCGGGGAGCTGTTTTTT; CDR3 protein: CASSPPLGTGNGGELFF
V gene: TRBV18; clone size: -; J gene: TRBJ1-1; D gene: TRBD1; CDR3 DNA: TGTGCCAGCTCACCAAGACAGGGAGGAGGCACTGAAGCTTTCTTT; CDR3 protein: CASSPRQGGGTEAFF
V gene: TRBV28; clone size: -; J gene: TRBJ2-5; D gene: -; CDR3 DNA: TGTGCCAGCAGTTTTGGGGGTCAGGGGGGATTGGAGACCCAGTACTTC; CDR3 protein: CASSFGGQGGLETQYF
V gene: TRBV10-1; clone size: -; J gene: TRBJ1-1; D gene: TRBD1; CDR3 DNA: TGCGCCAGCAGTGAGGACAGGGTGAACACTGAAGCTTTCTTT; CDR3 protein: CASSEDRVNTEAFF
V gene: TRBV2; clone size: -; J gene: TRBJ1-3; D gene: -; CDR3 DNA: TGTGCCAGCCAGGACAGATACTCTGGAAACACCATATATTTT; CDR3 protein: CASQDRYSGNTIYF
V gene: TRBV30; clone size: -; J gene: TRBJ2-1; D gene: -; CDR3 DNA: TGTGCCTGGAGTGTTGAACGGAATGAGCAGTTCTTC; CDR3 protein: CAWSVERNEQFF
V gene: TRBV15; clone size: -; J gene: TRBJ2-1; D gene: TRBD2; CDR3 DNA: TGTGCCACCAGCAGAGATACTAGCGGGGCGTACAATGAGCAGTTCTTC; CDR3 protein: CATSRDTSGAYNEQFF
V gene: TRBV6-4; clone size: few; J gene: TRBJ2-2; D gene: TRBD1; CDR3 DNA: TGTGCCAGCAGTGAGGGACAGGGCTCTGCGGAGCTGTTTTTT; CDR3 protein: CASSEGQGSAELFF
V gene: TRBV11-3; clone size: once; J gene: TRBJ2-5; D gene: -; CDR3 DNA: TGTGCCAGCAGCTTGACTGGCGGGTACCAAGAGACCCAGTACTTC; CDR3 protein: CASSLTGGYQETQYF
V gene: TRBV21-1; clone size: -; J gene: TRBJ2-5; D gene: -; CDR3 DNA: TGTGCCAGCAGCGCCATCCCCCGAGGGACCCAGTACTTC; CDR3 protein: CASSAIPRGTQYF
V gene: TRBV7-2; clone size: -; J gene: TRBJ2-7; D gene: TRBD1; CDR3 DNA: TGTGCCAGCAGCTACGGACAGGGGGCCACCTACGAGCAGTACTTC; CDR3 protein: CASSYGQGATYEQYF
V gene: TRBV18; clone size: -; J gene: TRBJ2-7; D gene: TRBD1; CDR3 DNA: TGTGCCAGCTCACCCCAAAACAGGGGCCGCGTCGAGCAGTACTTC; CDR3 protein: CASSPQNRGRVEQYF
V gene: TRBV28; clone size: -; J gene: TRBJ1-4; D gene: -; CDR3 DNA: TGTGCCAGCAGTCGGGGCGGATCAACTAATGAAAAACTGTTTTTT; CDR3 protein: CASSRGGSTNEKLFF
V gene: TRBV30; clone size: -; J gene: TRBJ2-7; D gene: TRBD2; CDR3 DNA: TGTGCCTGGGGAGCGGGAGATGGCTACGAGCAGTACTTC; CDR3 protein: CAWGAGDGYEQYF
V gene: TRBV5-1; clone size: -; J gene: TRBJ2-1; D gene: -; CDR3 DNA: TGCGCCAGCAGCTCCTACCGGGGTTACAATGAGCAGTTCTTC; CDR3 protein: CASSSYRGYNEQFF
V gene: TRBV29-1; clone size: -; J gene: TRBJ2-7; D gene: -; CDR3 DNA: TGCAGCGTTGCGGACGGATACGAGCAGTACTTC; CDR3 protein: CSVADGYEQYF
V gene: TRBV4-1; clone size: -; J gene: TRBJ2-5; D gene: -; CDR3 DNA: TGCGCCAGCAGCCAAGGACTACAAGAGACCCAGTACTTC; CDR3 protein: CASSQGLQETQYF
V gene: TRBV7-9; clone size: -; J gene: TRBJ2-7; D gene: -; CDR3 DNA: TGTGCCAGCAGCTTAAAACAGGGTCAAAGCTACGAGCAGTACTTC; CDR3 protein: CASSLKQGQSYEQYF
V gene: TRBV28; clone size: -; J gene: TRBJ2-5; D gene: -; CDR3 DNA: TGTGCCAGCAGCGATAGCCGCGGGGCCACCCGGGAGACCCAGTACTTC; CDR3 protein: CASSDSRGATRETQYF
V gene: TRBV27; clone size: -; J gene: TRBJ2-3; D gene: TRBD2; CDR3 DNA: TGTGCCAGCACGAGACTAGCGAGTCTTACAGATACGCAGTATTTT; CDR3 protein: CASTRLASLTDTQYF
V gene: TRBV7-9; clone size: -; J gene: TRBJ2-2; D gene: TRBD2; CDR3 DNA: TGTGCCAGCAGCCCTAGTGGCGGGAGGGAGAACACCGGGGAGCTGTTTTTT; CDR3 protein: CASSPSGGRENTGELFF
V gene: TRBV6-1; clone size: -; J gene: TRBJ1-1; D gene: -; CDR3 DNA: TGTGCCACAACAGGGATGAACACTGAAGCTTTCTTT; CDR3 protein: CATTGMNTEAFF
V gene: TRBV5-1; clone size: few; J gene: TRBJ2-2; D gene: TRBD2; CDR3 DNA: TGCGCCAGCAGCTTGGGGACTAGCGGCACCGGGGAGCTGTTTTTT; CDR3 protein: CASSLGTSGTGELFF
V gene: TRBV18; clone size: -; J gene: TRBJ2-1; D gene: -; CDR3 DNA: TGTGCCAGCTCACCCCCAGTGGCGAGAGGTGAGCAGTTCTTC; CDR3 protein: CASSPPVARGEQFF
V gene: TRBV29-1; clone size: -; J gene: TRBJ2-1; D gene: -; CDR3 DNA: TGCAGCGTTGTGGTGGCTAAGGTGCACAATGAGCAGTTCTTC; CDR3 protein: CSVVVAKVHNEQFF
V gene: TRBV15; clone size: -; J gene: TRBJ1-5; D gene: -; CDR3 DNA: TGTGCCACCAGCAGAGATAGACTAAGCAATCAGCCCCAGCATTTT; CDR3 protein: CATSRDRLSNQPQHF
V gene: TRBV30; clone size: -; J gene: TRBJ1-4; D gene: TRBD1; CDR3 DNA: TGTGCCTGGAGCTATCCCGGGACAGGGGGTAGTGAAAAACTGTTTTTT; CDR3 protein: CAWSYPGTGGSEKLFF
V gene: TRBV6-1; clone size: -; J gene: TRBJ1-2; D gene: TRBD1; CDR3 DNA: TGTGCCAGCAGAGGACAGGGGAGGGGTGGCTACACCTTC; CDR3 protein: CASRGQGRGGYTF
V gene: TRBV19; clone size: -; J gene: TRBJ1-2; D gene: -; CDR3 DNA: TGTGCCAGTCAGACAGGCTATGGCTACACCTTC; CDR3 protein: CASQTGYGYTF
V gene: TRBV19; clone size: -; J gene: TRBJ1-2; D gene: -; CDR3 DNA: TGTGCCAGTAGTATATTGGGGGATGACGGCTACACCTTC; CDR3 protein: CASSILGDDGYTF
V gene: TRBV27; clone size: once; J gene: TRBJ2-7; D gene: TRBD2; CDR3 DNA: TGTGCCAGCAGTCGCACCGGGACTACTCCAACCTACGAGCAGTACTTC; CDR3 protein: CASSRTGTTPTYEQYF